The sequence of this TCR beta chain was determined in a study of T cells in narcolepsy. Study at large: Healthy controls were enrolled alongside patients with narcolepsy type 1 or type 2. Findings and limits, study-wide: Autoreactive clonotypes reportedly recurred in blood of same and different patients, not controls. Same-patient CSF and blood CD4+ T cell clonotypes included HCRT-specific and TRIB2-specific autoreactive ones. Some memory CD4+ repertoires had no autoreactive clone sequences.

To note about this clone: What it recognizes is unknown.

TCRdb's table, derived via immunoSEQ multiplex PCR, lists solely in-frame clones and lacks some. The data hold roughly 40,000 clones, with roughly 88% observed a single time. The clonotype originates from a human donor with narcolepsy. Sequenced material: CD45RA- memory CD4+ T cells from PBMCs.

The CDR3 coding sequence is TGTGCCAGCAGCTTACAGGGACAGTGGGGAATGAACACTGAAGCTTTCTTT. Its protein product is CASSLQGQWGMNTEAFF. The gene calls are TRBV7-7 and TRBJ1-1; 7 bases match TRBD1. The germline gives CDR1 SSHAT, CDR2 FNYEAQ (reference sequence). The CDR3 sequence is 17 residues long. V gave up 2 bases and J gave up 0 bases; unmatched junction bases: 9. Drawing the rest from reference TRBV7-7 and TRBJ1-1, the complete variable domain is GAGVSQSPRYKVTKRGQDVTLRCDPISSHATLYWYQQALGQGPEFLTYFNYEAQPDKSGLPSDRFSAERPEGSISTLTIQRTEQRDSAMYRCASSLQGQWGMNTEAFFGQGTRLTVV.